This record covers a single TCR beta chain. Source study methods: The authors estimated nucleated cell counts from reference gene primer amplification. TCRdb's copy holds only in-frame clones and misses some; the assay was immunoSEQ multiplex PCR. V, J and clone size derive from that table, while D and trimming were established from the DNA sequence. The sample includes more than 85,000 clones, roughly 88% of them seen just once. The sample originates from a study of blood T cell repertoires in COVID-19. In germline, CDR1 is MDHEN, CDR2 SYDVKM. The CDR3 is made up of 14 amino acids. V shed 6 bases, J shed 6 bases, and the junction held 6 bases outside the gene matches.

The chain couples TRBV28 to TRBJ2-3; 10 bases match TRBD2. Sequences were obtained from peripheral blood. The TCR was taken from a woman aged 55-75 years with acute or convalescent COVID-19. The CDR3 DNA reads as TGTGCCAGCAGACATAGCGGGGGGCGGGATACGCAGTATTTT. Translating it yields CASRHSGGRDTQYF. The complete variable domain, with remaining parts taken from reference TRBV28 and TRBJ2-3, reads DVKVTQSSRYLVKRTGEKVFLECVQDMDHENMFWYRQDPGLGLRLIYFSYDVKMKEKGDIPEGYSVSREKKERFSLILESASTNQTSMYLCASRHSGGRDTQYFGPGTRLTVL.